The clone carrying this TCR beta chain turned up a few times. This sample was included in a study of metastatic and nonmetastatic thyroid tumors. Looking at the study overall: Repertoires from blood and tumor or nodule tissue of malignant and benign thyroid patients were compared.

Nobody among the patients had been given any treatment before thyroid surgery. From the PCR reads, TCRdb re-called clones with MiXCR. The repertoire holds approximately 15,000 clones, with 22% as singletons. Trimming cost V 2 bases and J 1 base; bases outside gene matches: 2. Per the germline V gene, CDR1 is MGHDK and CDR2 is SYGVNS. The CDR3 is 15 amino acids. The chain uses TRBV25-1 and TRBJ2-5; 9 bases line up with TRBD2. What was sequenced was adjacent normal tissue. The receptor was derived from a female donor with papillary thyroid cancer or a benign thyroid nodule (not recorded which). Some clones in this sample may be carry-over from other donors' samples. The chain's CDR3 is CASSEPTSGQETQYF. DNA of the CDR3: TGTGCCAGCAGTGAACCGACTAGCGGCCAAGAGACCCAGTACTTC.